This entry concerns a single T cell receptor (beta chain). Its specificity is not known. Different DNA sequences within this sample yield the same CDR3. Some clones are missing from TCRdb's copy, which holds only in-frame ones; the method was immunoSEQ multiplex PCR. The sample records 850,000 to 1,100,000 clones, approximately 77% being singletons. The data are from a study of shared clonotypes between healthy human individuals. Across the whole study: Donor ages ranged 18 to 49 years: a couple of women, a few men. Study-wide findings and caveats: Despite large depth, sorted-subset datasets appeared incompletely sequenced.

The V and J ends lost 0 bases and 4 bases, in that order; junction bases with no gene match: 5. This CDR3 region has 16 residues. From germline, CDR1 is SGHNT and CDR2 YYREEE (reference sequence). J is TRBJ1-3 and V is TRBV5-4, with TRBD1 identical over 9 bases. This TCR was recovered from a man aged 18 to 29 in good health. Some clones in this sample may be carry-over from other donors' samples. The material sequenced was memory CD4+ T cells from PBMCs. As for subset: CD45RA-negative fraction. The CDR3 DNA sequence: TGTGCCAGCAGCTTGGGGACAGGGGTCGGGGGAAACACCATATATTTT. This gives the protein CASSLGTGVGGNTIYF. The full variable domain, rest sourced from reference TRBV5-4 and TRBJ1-3, is ETGVTQSPTHLIKTRGQQVTLRCSSQSGHNTVSWYQQALGQGPQFIFQYYREEENGRGNFPPRFSGLQFPNYSSELNVNALELDDSALYLCASSLGTGVGGNTIYFGEGSWLTVV.